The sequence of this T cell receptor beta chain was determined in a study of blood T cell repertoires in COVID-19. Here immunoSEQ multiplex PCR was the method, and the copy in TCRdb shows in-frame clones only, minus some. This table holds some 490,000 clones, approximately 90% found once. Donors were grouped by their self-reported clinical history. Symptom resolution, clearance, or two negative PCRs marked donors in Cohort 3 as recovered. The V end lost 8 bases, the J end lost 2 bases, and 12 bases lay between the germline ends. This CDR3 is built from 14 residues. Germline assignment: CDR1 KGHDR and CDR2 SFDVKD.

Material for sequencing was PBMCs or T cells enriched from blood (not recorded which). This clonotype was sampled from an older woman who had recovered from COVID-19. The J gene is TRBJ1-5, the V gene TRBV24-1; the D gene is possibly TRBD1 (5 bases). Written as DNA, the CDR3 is TGTGCCACCAACGGGGGGGGAGGCAATCAGCCCCAGCATTTT. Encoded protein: CATNGGGGNQPQHF.